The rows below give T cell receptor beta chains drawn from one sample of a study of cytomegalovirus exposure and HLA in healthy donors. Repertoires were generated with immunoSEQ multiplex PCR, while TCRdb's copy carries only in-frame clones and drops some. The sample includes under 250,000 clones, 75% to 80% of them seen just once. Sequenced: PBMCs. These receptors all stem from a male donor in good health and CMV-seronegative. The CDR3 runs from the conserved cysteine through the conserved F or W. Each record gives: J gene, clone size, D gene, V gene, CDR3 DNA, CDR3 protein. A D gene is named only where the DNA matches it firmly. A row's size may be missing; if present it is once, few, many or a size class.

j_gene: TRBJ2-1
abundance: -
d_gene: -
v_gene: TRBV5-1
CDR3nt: TGCGCCAGCAGCTTGGAGCCCTCCTACAATGAGCAGTTCTTC
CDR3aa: CASSLEPSYNEQFF

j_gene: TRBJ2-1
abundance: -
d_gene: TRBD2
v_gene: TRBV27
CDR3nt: TGTGCCACACACTGGGGGGGCAATGAGCAGTTCTTC
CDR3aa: CATHWGGNEQFF

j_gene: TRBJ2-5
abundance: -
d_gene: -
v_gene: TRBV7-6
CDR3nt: TGTGCCAGCAGCCTAGATCTACTTCAAGAGACCCAGTACTTC
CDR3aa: CASSLDLLQETQYF

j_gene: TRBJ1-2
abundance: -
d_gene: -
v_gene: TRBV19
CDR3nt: TGTGCCAGTAGTATACTCCGGGGAGAGACTGGCTACACCTTC
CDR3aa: CASSILRGETGYTF

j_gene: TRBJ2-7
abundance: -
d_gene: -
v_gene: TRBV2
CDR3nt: TGTGCCAGCAGTGGCAGGCACTCCTACGAGCAGTACTTC
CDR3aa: CASSGRHSYEQYF

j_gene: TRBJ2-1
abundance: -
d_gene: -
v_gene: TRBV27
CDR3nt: TGTGCCAGCAGCCCCGGACAGTTTACAAATGAGCAGTTCTTC
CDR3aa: CASSPGQFTNEQFF

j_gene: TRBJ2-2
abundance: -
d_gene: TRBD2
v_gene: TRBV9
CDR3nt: TGTGCCAGCAGAGCGGGGGGGACGAACACCGGGGAGCTGTTTTTT
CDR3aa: CASRAGGTNTGELFF

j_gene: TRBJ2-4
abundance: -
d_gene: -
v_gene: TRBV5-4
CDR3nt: TGTGCCAGCAGCTTGGGGGGTAGCGGTCTTAAAAACATTCAGTACTTC
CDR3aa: CASSLGGSGLKNIQYF

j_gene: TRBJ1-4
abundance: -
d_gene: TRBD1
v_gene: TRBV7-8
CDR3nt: TGTGCCAGCACCCAGGGGGTTAATGAAAAACTGTTTTTT
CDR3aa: CASTQGVNEKLFF

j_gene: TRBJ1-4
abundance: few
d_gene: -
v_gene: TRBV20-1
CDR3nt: TGCAGTGCTGCGGCGCATTGGGTACTGTTTTTT
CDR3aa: CSAAAHWVLFF

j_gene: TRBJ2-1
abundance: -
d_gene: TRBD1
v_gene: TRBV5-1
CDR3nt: TGCGCCAGCAGCCCCCCGGGACAGGTTTCCTACAATGAGCAGTTCTTC
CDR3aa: CASSPPGQVSYNEQFF

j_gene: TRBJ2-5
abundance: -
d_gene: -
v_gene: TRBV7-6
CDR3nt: TGTGCCAGCAGCTTGCAGGGTCAAGAGACCCAGTACTTC
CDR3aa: CASSLQGQETQYF

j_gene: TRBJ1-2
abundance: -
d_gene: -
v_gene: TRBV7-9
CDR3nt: TGTGCCAGCAGCCTCGGAGACAGCAACTATGGCTACACCTTC
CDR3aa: CASSLGDSNYGYTF

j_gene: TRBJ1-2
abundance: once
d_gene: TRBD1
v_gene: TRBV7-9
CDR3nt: TGTGCCAGCAGCTTAGCTGCAGGACAGGGGGCTGCTGGCTACACCTTC
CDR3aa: CASSLAAGQGAAGYTF

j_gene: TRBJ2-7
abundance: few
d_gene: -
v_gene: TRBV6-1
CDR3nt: TGTGCCAGCAGTGCCGGACAGACACTAAACGAGCAGTACTTC
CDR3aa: CASSAGQTLNEQYF

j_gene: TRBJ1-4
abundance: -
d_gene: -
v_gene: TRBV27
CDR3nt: TGTGCCAGCAGCGACAGGCTAGGGAATGAAAAACTGTTTTTT
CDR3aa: CASSDRLGNEKLFF

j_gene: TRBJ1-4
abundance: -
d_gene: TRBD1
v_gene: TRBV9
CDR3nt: TGTGCCAGCAGCGTAGGGGGACAGGGAAATGAAAAACTGTTTTTT
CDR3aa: CASSVGGQGNEKLFF

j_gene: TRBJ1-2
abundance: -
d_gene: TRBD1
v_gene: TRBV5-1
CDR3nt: TGCGCCAGCAGCTTGAGGCAGGGGGCGAACTATGGCTACACCTTC
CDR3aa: CASSLRQGANYGYTF

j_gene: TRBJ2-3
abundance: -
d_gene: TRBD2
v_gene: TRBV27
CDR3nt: TGTGCCAGCAGTTTCTGGGCGGGAGCAGATACGCAGTATTTT
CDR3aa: CASSFWAGADTQYF

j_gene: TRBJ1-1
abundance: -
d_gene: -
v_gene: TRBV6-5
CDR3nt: TGTGCCAGCAGTTACGGTGCCGGGTGGGACACTGAAGCTTTCTTT
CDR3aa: CASSYGAGWDTEAFF

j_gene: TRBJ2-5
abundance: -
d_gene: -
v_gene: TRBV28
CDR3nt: TGTGCCAGCAGTTCTACGTGGACCCAGTACTTC
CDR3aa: CASSSTWTQYF

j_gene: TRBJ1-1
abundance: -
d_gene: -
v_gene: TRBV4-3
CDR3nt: TGCGCCAGCAGCCAAGTAATGGCCGAAAACACTGAAGCTTTCTTT
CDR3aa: CASSQVMAENTEAFF

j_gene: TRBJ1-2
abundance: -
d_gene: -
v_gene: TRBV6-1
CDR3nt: TGTGCCACCCCAAGGGGTTCCTATGGCTACACCTTC
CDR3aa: CATPRGSYGYTF

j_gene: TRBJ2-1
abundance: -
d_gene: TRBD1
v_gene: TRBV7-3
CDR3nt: TGTGCCAGCAGCTACCCCGGACAGGGGCGAGACAATGAGCAGTTCTTC
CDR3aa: CASSYPGQGRDNEQFF

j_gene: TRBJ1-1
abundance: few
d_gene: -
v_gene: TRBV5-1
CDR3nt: TGCGCCAGCAGCTTGGTCCGGTCACCCCACACTGAAGCTTTCTTT
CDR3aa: CASSLVRSPHTEAFF

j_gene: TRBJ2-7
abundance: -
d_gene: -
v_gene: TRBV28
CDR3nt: TGTGCCAGCAGTTTATGGGTGGGACTGGCTTCGGGACGCTACGAGCAGTACTTC
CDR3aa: CASSLWVGLASGRYEQYF

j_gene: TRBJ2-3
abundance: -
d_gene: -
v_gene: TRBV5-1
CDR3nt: TGCGCCAGCAGCCCGACACAAGCCCAGGGTACGCAGTATTTT
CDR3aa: CASSPTQAQGTQYF

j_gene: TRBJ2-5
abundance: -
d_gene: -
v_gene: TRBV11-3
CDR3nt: TGTGCCAGCAGCTTAGGGGCAGGGGTCGGAGAGACCCAGTACTTC
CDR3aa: CASSLGAGVGETQYF

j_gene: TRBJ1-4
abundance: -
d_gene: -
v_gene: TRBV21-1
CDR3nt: TGTGCCAGCAGCTCCCCAAATGTAGGCAGGGTCAATGAAAAACTGTTTTTT
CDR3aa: CASSSPNVGRVNEKLFF

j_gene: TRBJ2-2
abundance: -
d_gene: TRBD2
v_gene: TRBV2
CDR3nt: TGTGCCAGCAGCGGCGGGAGGAACACCGGGGAGCTGTTTTTT
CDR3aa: CASSGGRNTGELFF

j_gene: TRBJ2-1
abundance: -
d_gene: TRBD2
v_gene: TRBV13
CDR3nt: TGTGCCAGCAGCTACCCTAGCGGCAATGAGCAGTTCTTC
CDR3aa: CASSYPSGNEQFF

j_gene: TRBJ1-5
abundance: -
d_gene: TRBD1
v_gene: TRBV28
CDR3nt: TGTGCCAGCAGCCTCCCGGGACAGAACAATCAGCCCCAGCATTTT
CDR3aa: CASSLPGQNNQPQHF

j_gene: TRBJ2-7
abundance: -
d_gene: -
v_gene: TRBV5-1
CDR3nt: TGCGCCAGCAGCTTGGATAGGGGCGCGATTGAGCAGTACTTC
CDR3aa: CASSLDRGAIEQYF

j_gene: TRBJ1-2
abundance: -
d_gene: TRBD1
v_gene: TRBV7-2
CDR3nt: TGTGCCAGCAGCTACAGGGGGGGACATGGCTACACCTTC
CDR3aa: CASSYRGGHGYTF

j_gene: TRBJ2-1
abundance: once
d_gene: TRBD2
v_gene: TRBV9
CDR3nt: TGTGCCAGCAGCTACCGTAGCGGGAGCTCCTACAATGAGCAGTTCTTC
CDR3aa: CASSYRSGSSYNEQFF

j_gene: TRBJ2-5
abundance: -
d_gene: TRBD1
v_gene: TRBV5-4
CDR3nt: TGTGCCAGCAGCAGTAGGACAGGGGGCGAAGAGACCCAGTACTTC
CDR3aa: CASSSRTGGEETQYF

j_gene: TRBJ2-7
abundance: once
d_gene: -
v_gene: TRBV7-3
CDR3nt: TGTGCCAGCAGCTTAACGGGGGGAGACTACGAGCAGTACTTC
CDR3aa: CASSLTGGDYEQYF

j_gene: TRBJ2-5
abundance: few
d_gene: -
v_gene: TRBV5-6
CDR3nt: TGTGCCAGCAGCCCCCCTCCGGGGTTCTTGGAGACCCAGTACTTC
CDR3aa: CASSPPPGFLETQYF

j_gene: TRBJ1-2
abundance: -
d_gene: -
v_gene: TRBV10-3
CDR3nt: TGTGCCATCGTCACAGGGTTCGGCTACACCTTC
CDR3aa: CAIVTGFGYTF

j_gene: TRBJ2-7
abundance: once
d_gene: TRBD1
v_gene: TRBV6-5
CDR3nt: TGTGCCAGCAGTTACGGGGGACAGGGCAACGAGCAGTACTTC
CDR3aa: CASSYGGQGNEQYF

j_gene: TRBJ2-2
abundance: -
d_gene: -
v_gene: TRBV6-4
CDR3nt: TGTGCCAGCAGTCTCCAGGGCCGGGCTAACACCGGGGAGCTGTTTTTT
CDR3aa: CASSLQGRANTGELFF

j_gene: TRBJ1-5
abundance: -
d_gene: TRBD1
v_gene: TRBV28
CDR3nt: TGTGCCGGCAGTGGAGGACAGGGGCCCCTTTGGCCCCAGCATTTT
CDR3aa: CAGSGGQGPLWPQHF

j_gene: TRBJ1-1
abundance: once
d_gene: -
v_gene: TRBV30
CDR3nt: TGTGCCTGGAGTGTACACAGGGTGAACACTGAAGCTTTCTTT
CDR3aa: CAWSVHRVNTEAFF